These 13 T cell receptor beta chains came from one sample sequenced in a study of radiotherapy plus CTLA-4 blockade in lung cancer. The assay was immunoSEQ multiplex PCR, and TCRdb's table has in-frame clones only and misses some. The profile shows roughly 100,000 clones, approximately 78% of them singletons. This specimen was peripheral blood, taken from a patient treated with radiotherapy plus ipilimumab. The receptors here all came from a human donor with non-small cell lung cancer that progressed on radiotherapy plus ipilimumab.

The chain employs TRBV13 and TRBJ2-1; D perhaps matches TRBD1 (6 bases). CDR1 is PRHDT, CDR2 FYEKMQ, per germline (reference sequence). Trimming stripped 0 bases from V and 1 base from J, with 13 bases between. The CDR3 consists of 17 residues. The chain's CDR3 is CASSLGVGHSSYNEQFF. CDR3 DNA: TGTGCCAGCAGCTTAGGAGTGGGACACTCTTCCTACAATGAGCAGTTCTTC. Combining the CDR3 with reference TRBV13 and TRBJ2-1 gives the whole variable domain AAGVIQSPRHLIKEKRETATLKCYPIPRHDTVYWYQQGPGQDPQFLISFYEKMQSDKGSIPDRFSAQQFSDYHSELNMSSLELGDSALYFCASSLGVGHSSYNEQFFGPGTRLTVL.

The CDR3 sequence is CASAPTGGGETQYF. CDR3 sequence (DNA): TGTGCCAGTGCGCCGACAGGCGGCGGGGAGACCCAGTACTTC. The chain employs TRBV28 and TRBJ2-5, with TRBD1 as a possible D gene (6 bases). The germline gives CDR1 MDHEN, CDR2 SYDVKM. The CDR3 is made up of 14 amino acids. With 9 bases removed from V and 5 bases from J, the gap between germline ends came to 19 bases.

The V gene is TRBV10-3, the J gene TRBJ2-5; perhaps TRBD1 as D (6 bases). Germline V gene sequence: CDR1 ENHRY, CDR2 SYGVKD. CDR3 length equals 15 residues. V lost 4 bases and J lost 2, with 14 bases in between. The CDR3 here is CAISAGGRGQETQYF. The CDR3 region has the DNA TGTGCCATCAGTGCGGGCGGCAGGGGACAAGAGACCCAGTACTTC.

The V call is TRBV2, the J call TRBJ2-3; tentatively, D is TRBD1 (5 bases). Germline CDR1 and CDR2: SNHLY and FYNNEI. Trimming removed 11 bases from V and 1 base from J, with 16 bases in between. The CDR3 has 14 amino acids. As DNA, the CDR3 is TGTGCCGGCGCCAGGGTTAAGGGCACAGATACGCAGTATTTT. The encoded protein is CAGARVKGTDTQYF.

The rearrangement links TRBV6-4 to TRBJ2-1, with D possibly being TRBD1 (6 bases). Germline assignment: CDR1 MRHNA and CDR2 SNTAGT. V was clipped by 0 bases and J by 5 bases, with 8 bases between them. The CDR3 is made up of 14 amino acids. CDR3 DNA sequence: TGTGCCAGCAGTGACTCGTACAGGGACAATGAGCAGTTCTTC. Translation gives CASSDSYRDNEQFF.

In this sample, this clone turned up once. The chain links TRBV19 to TRBJ1-5; perhaps TRBD1 as D (6 bases). The CDR3 contains 14 residues. Trimming removed 6 bases at V and 5 bases at J, with 14 bases between. The germline gives CDR1 LNHDA, CDR2 SQIVND (reference sequence). As DNA, the CDR3 is TGTGCCAGTAGACCCACAGGGTTGGATCAGCCCCAGCATTTT. This translates into CASRPTGLDQPQHF.

The chain employs TRBV14 and TRBJ2-5; possibly TRBD1 for D (6 bases). The CDR3 consists of 18 residues. Germline lookup yields CDR1 SGHDN and CDR2 FVKESK. V lost 4 bases, J lost 9 bases, and 30 bases lay in between. CDR3 in amino acids: CASSPKTSYGGGLIPQYF. CDR3 coding DNA: TGTGCCAGCAGCCCAAAAACCTCGTATGGTGGGGGCTTAATACCCCAGTACTTC.

Concerning this clone: The same CDR3 also results from other DNA sequences found in this sample. This rearrangement joins TRBV15 to TRBJ2-3, with 11 bases fitting TRBD2. The CDR3 runs 15 residues. Per germline, CDR1 LNHNV and CDR2 YYDKDF (reference sequence). V shed 6 bases, J shed 2 bases, and the junction held 4 bases outside the gene matches. CDR3 nucleotides: TGTGCCACCAGTCTAGCGGGAGGTTCCACAGATACGCAGTATTTT. It specifies CATSLAGGSTDTQYF.

The genes are TRBV6-1 and TRBJ1-3; D is uncertain. The germline V gene has CDR1 MNHNS and CDR2 SASEGT. V lost 4 bases and J lost 0, with 13 bases in between. This CDR3 is built from 16 residues. The CDR3 coding sequence is TGTGCCAGCAGTGTATCGGCCATACTCTCTGGAAACACCATATATTTT. This encodes CASSVSAILSGNTIYF.

A word on this clone: Mismatch with germline at one junction end may stem from a read error. The rearrangement joins TRBV28 to TRBJ2-1; TRBD2 matches 7 bases. In germline, CDR1 is MDHEN, CDR2 SYDVKM. This CDR3 has 16 amino acids. CDR3 in amino acids: CTSSPFGGSLHNEQFF. In nucleotides, the CDR3 is TGTACCAGCAGTCCTTTCGGGGGGTCCTTACACAATGAGCAGTTCTTC.

This rearrangement joins TRBV7-2 to TRBJ2-3, with 8 bases lining up with TRBD2. This CDR3 comprises 16 residues. The trim removed 6 bases at V and 4 bases at J, leaving 12 bases unmatched. Germline CDR1 SGHTA, CDR2 FQGNSA. CDR3 sequence: CASSSLSGSPADTQYF. Written as DNA, the CDR3 is TGTGCCAGCAGTTCCCTCAGCGGGAGTCCCGCAGATACGCAGTATTTT.

This chain uses TRBV4-1 with TRBJ2-3; D is undetermined. This CDR3 spans 16 amino acids. V was clipped by 0 bases and J by 0 bases, with 10 bases between them. CDR1 is MGHRA, CDR2 YSYEKL, per germline. Here the CDR3 reads CASSQDGPISTDTQYF. The DNA of the CDR3 is TGCGCCAGCAGCCAAGATGGGCCGATTAGCACAGATACGCAGTATTTT.

This clone appeared a few times. The rearrangement links TRBV6-6 to TRBJ1-2, with 7 bases that match TRBD1. V shed 7 bases, J shed 3 bases, and the junction held 5 bases outside the gene matches. Per the germline V gene, CDR1 is MNHNY and CDR2 is SVGAGI (reference sequence). This CDR3 is built from 13 residues. The CDR3 spells CASTTGQDYGYTF. The CDR3 DNA is TGTGCCAGCACCACCGGACAGGACTATGGCTACACCTTC.